This is a list of T cell receptor beta chains from one sample in a study of PD-1 blockade in classical Hodgkin lymphoma. Measured with immunoSEQ multiplex PCR; TCRdb has only the in-frame clones, and not every one. The sample carries some 100,000 clones, 80% to 95% recorded once. This specimen consisted of peripheral blood mononuclear cells (PBMCs), obtained at baseline. Receptor source: a human donor with classical Hodgkin lymphoma. CDR3s include the opening cysteine and the closing phenylalanine or tryptophan. D genes are given only for firm matches. The size field is filled for only some rows; it gives once, few, many or a size class.

-,-,TRBJ1-1,TRBV4-1,CASSHRSHREGNTEAFF,TGCGCCAGCAGCCATCGGTCCCACAGGGAAGGTAACACTGAAGCTTTCTTT
-,TRBD2,TRBJ2-3,TRBV7-6,CASSLASRLAGLPSGTDTQYF,TGTGCCAGCAGCTTAGCGTCGCGACTAGCGGGCCTCCCAAGTGGCACAGATACGCAGTATTTT
-,TRBD2,TRBJ2-1,TRBV4-2,CASSQGNREVFSYNEQFF,TGTGCCAGCAGCCAGGGGAATCGGGAGGTCTTCTCCTACAATGAGCAGTTCTTC
-,TRBD1,TRBJ1-1,TRBV5-1,CASSARQGASREAFF,TGCGCCAGCAGCGCGAGACAGGGGGCAAGTCGCGAAGCTTTCTTT
-,-,TRBJ2-7,TRBV11-3,CASGEGAEQYF,TGTGCCAGCGGGGAAGGAGCCGAGCAGTACTTC
-,TRBD1,TRBJ1-5,TRBV5-4,CASSIQGMYQPQHF,TGTGCCAGCAGCATACAGGGGATGTATCAGCCCCAGCATTTT
-,-,TRBJ2-7,TRBV28,CASSSFPYEQYF,TGTGCCAGCAGTTCCTTCCCATACGAGCAGTACTTC
-,-,TRBJ1-1,TRBV18,CASSPPPGRNTEAFF,TGTGCCAGCTCACCACCGCCAGGGAGGAACACTGAAGCTTTCTTT
-,-,TRBJ2-1,TRBV7-2,CASSQRKSSGEQFF,TGTGCCAGCAGCCAGAGAAAGAGTTCTGGTGAGCAGTTCTTC
-,-,TRBJ2-2,TRBV6-1,CASRTANTGELFF,TGTGCCAGCCGGACAGCGAACACCGGGGAGCTGTTTTTT
few,TRBD2,TRBJ2-5,TRBV30,CAWSFGTSGRETQYF,TGTGCCTGGAGTTTCGGGACTAGCGGGAGGGAAACCCAGTACTTC
-,-,TRBJ2-7,TRBV5-1,CASSLEGSSYEQYF,TGCGCCAGCAGCTTGGAAGGTAGCTCCTACGAGCAGTACTTC
-,TRBD1,TRBJ2-5,TRBV28,CASSLDWDREETQYF,TGTGCCAGCAGTTTAGATTGGGACAGGGAGGAGACCCAGTACTTC
-,-,TRBJ1-1,TRBV11-3,CASSLETHSEAFF,TGTGCCAGCAGCTTAGAGACACATTCCGAGGCTTTCTTT
-,TRBD1,TRBJ2-3,TRBV28,CASSPQGAGADTQYF,TGTGCCAGCAGTCCGCAGGGGGCAGGTGCAGATACGCAGTATTTT
-,TRBD1,TRBJ2-5,TRBV4-1,CASSPRQGTQYF,TGCGCCAGCAGCCCTCGACAGGGGACCCAGTACTTC
-,-,TRBJ2-7,TRBV7-9,CASSGGTVSYEQYF,TGTGCCAGCAGCGGGGGAACAGTTTCCTACGAGCAGTACTTC
-,-,TRBJ1-2,TRBV28,CASTVPGRLSNYGYTF,TGTGCCAGCACCGTACCGGGACGGTTATCTAACTATGGCTACACCTTC
-,-,TRBJ2-7,TRBV10-3,CAISPFGREQYF,TGTGCCATCAGCCCGTTCGGCCGCGAGCAGTACTTC
-,-,TRBJ2-5,TRBV5-8,CASSLARAAGIQLQETQYF,TGTGCCAGCAGCTTGGCGAGAGCGGCGGGAATCCAGCTACAAGAGACCCAGTACTTC
once,-,TRBJ2-7,TRBV27,CAKQGSPQYF,TGTGCGAAGCAGGGGAGTCCGCAGTACTTC
-,-,TRBJ2-7,TRBV7-9,CASSPSIGAEQYF,TGTGCCAGCAGCCCTAGCATAGGGGCCGAGCAGTACTTC
-,TRBD1,TRBJ2-7,TRBV5-5,CASSLRMDRSSYEQYF,TGTGCCAGCAGCCTCCGCATGGACAGGAGCTCCTACGAGCAGTACTTC
-,-,TRBJ2-7,TRBV6-1,CASMVQGTYEQYF,TGTGCCAGCATGGTCCAGGGGACCTACGAGCAGTACTTC
-,-,TRBJ1-2,TRBV19,CASSPTGNRQYGYTF,TGTGCCAGTAGCCCGACGGGGAATCGTCAATATGGCTACACCTTC
-,-,TRBJ1-3,TRBV9,CASSDPPAGVLGNTIYF,TGTGCCAGCAGCGACCCTCCGGCGGGAGTGCTTGGAAACACCATATATTTT
-,TRBD2,TRBJ2-7,TRBV30,CAWSIGGSGYEQYF,TGTGCCTGGAGCATCGGGGGGAGTGGCTACGAGCAGTACTTC
-,-,TRBJ1-1,TRBV4-1,CASSQAQGSRNAFF,TGCGCCAGCAGCCAAGCACAGGGCAGTCGCAATGCTTTCTTT
-,-,TRBJ2-3,TRBV27,CASSLWPPRYGRGGAQYF,TGTGCCAGCAGTTTATGGCCACCGCGGTATGGCCGGGGTGGTGCGCAGTATTTT
-,-,TRBJ1-4,TRBV30,CAWSVEEKLFF,TGTGCCTGGAGTGTTGAGGAAAAACTGTTTTTT
-,-,TRBJ2-7,TRBV6-1,CASSGNTGTWSSYEQYF,TGTGCCAGCAGTGGAAATACAGGAACGTGGAGCTCCTACGAGCAGTACTTC